This TCR beta chain was recorded in a study of blood T cell repertoires in COVID-19 (dated by TCRdb to the early 2020s). Some background on the complete study: The collaborator samples originated in the United States, Italy and Spain and spanned the acute and convalescent phases of COVID-19. The material from the prospective study consisted of cDNA or gDNA derived from T cells, B-cell-depleted T cells, or PBMCs. Subjects who had been exposed to COVID-19, were actively infected with it, or had recovered from it provided the deeply sampled blood TCRbeta repertoires that made up the dataset. The repertoires were made available in a free public database intended to serve as a resource for research on the immune response to SARS-CoV-2. The samples were drawn from the first 160 participants of the ongoing ImmuneRACE study and from 1,254 subjects provided by 6 global collaborators. Nearly every sample came with metadata listing a de-identified subject ID, COVID-19 status, age in years and sex. Where available, HLA class I and class II types were taken from metadata supplied by the sample provider and were not determined by assay-based typing.

Paper-wide results and their limitations: The amount of clinical and demographic metadata varied by source and participant and was provided uncurated.

Comment on this clone: Its antigen has not been determined. It has no much larger one-base neighbor in the sample; base qualities were not kept.

The junction carries 12 bases between V and J, which are trimmed by 3 bases and 0 bases respectively. The CDR3 has 15 amino acids, counting the end cysteine and phenylalanine. Only CDR3 DNA remains: 45 bases, in frame from the first base. As encoded in the germline V gene (reference sequence), CDR1 is DFQATT while CDR2 is SNEGSKA. Enrolling through a virtual design, the prospective study's participants ranged in age from roughly 18 to 89 years and lived across 20 to 25 United States geographic areas. In the prospective study, cohorts were assigned on the basis of participant-reported clinical history obtained from a screening survey and a study questionnaire. Mobile phlebotomists in the prospective study collected whole blood, serum and a nasopharyngeal or oropharyngeal swab from every participant. Additional blood draws and questionnaires over an approximately 2-month period could optionally be provided by prospective study participants. Prospective study blood samples were shipped either frozen or at room temperature before DNA extraction.

TCRbeta CDR3 regions were amplified from genomic DNA using the immunoSEQ Assay, a bias-controlled multiplex PCR. In the paper's pipeline: Within the assay, amplification of reference gene primers was used to estimate how many nucleated cells each sample contained. To quantify the absolute abundance of each unique TCRbeta CDR3 rearrangement, sequence reads were collapsed and filtered. For each sample, productive Simpson clonality was calculated as the square root of Simpson's diversity index across productive rearrangements. TCRdb's version of the immuneACCESS table is confined to in-frame rearrangements and falls short of the full clone set. An unresolved V gene accounts for under half of the shortfall where checked; the remainder is of unknown origin. That table supplies the V and J calls and clone size; D and trimming were determined from the DNA. Recorded for this sample are over 110,000 clones; roughly 84% of them occurred a single time. The biggest ten clones account for less than 7% of the sample.

This TCR came from a man aged 35 to 55 with acute COVID-19. The chain links TRBV20-1 with TRBJ2-1, with a tentative D gene TRBD2 over 6 matching bases. Sequencing was carried out using PBMCs or T cells enriched from blood (not recorded which). The CDR3 sequence is CSASKGLSSYNEQFF. The bases are TGCAGTGCTAGTAAGGGACTGAGCTCCTACAATGAGCAGTTCTTC.